The next 15 T cell receptor beta chains were all read from a single sample in a study of blood T cell repertoires in COVID-19. TCRdb keeps only in-frame clones here, not all; method: immunoSEQ multiplex PCR. This sample has some 69,000 clones, with nearly 80% found just once. The sequencing input was peripheral blood. These receptors were collected from a human donor in a cohort sampled during active COVID-19.

The chain combines TRBV30 with TRBJ2-2; 13 positions agree with TRBD2. The CDR3 runs to 16 residues. Germline values: CDR1 GTSNPN, CDR2 SVGIG (reference sequence). The V segment lost 2 bases and the J segment 6 bases; nucleotides outside the gene matches: 6. DNA of the CDR3: TGTGCCTGGAGTCCTGGACTAGCGGGGGTCCCCGGGGAGCTGTTTTTT. It yields the protein CAWSPGLAGVPGELFF. Filled out from reference TRBV30 and TRBJ2-2, the complete variable domain reads SQTIHQWPATLVQPVGSPLSLECTVEGTSNPNLYWYRQAAGRGLQLLFYSVGIGQISSEVPQNLSASRPQDRQFILSSKKLLLSDSGFYLCAWSPGLAGVPGELFFGEGSRLTVL.

This sequence joins TRBV2 and TRBJ2-7, with D perhaps matching TRBD1 (5 bases). V lost 4 bases and J 4 bases, leaving 8 bases between the germline ends. The CDR3 is 12 residues long. Germline-derived CDR1 and CDR2 are SNHLY and FYNNEI. CDR3 nucleotides: TGTGCCAGCAGTGGACAGAGTTACGAGCAGTACTTC. This gives the protein CASSGQSYEQYF.

The V and J genes are TRBV4-2 and TRBJ2-5; 12 nucleotides match TRBD2. After removal of 1 base from V and 5 bases from J, the junction contained 8 bases not matched to a gene. Germline CDR1 and CDR2: LGHNA and YNFKEQ. The CDR3 consists of 17 residues. The CDR3 loop is CASSQGLAGGRWETQYF. CDR3 nucleotide sequence: TGTGCCAGCAGCCAAGGGCTAGCGGGGGGGCGGTGGGAGACCCAGTACTTC.

J is TRBJ2-3 and V is TRBV10-1, with 7 nucleotides matching TRBD2. The germline gives CDR1 WNHNN, CDR2 SYGVQD (reference sequence). CDR3 length: 17 amino acids. V lost 3 bases to trimming and J lost 4 bases; unmatched junction nucleotides: 13. In DNA form, the CDR3 reads TGCGCCAGCAGTGATCCCAAAATAGCGGGTCAGGCAGATACGCAGTATTTT. Translated: CASSDPKIAGQADTQYF.

This chain uses TRBV6-4 with TRBJ2-7, with 12 bases that match TRBD1. This CDR3 region has 13 residues. J gave up 6 bases and V 7 bases, and 4 bases lay outside the gene matches. Germline V gene data show CDR1 as MRHNA and CDR2 as SNTAGT. The CDR3, as DNA: TGTGCCAGCAAGGGACAGGGGGCGTGCGAGCAGTACTTC. This encodes CASKGQGACEQYF.

V gene TRBV19 combines with J gene TRBJ1-6; 9 positions agree with TRBD1. This CDR3 has 12 amino acids. Per germline, CDR1 LNHDA and CDR2 SQIVND (reference sequence). Trimming removed 5 bases from V and 13 bases from J; junction bases left unmatched: 3. CDR3 sequence reads: CASSAQGAPLHF. The CDR3 DNA reads TGTGCCAGTAGTGCACAGGGGGCCCCCCTCCACTTT. The entire variable domain, with the rest obtained from reference TRBV19 and TRBJ1-6, is as follows: DGGITQSPKYLFRKEGQNVTLSCEQNLNHDAMYWYRQDPGQGLRLIYYSQIVNDFQKGDIAEGYSVSREKKESFPLTVTSAQKNPTAFYLCASSAQGAPLHFGNGTRLTVT.

The chain employs TRBV10-3 and TRBJ2-5; 8 positions agree with TRBD2. V lost 6 bases, J lost 2 bases, and 8 bases stayed unmatched. CDR3 size: 15 residues. CDR1 is ENHRY, CDR2 SYGVKD, per germline. The CDR3 region is CAIRKAAGEQETQYF. DNA of the CDR3: TGTGCCATCAGGAAGGCAGCGGGAGAACAAGAGACCCAGTACTTC.

This clone was recorded a few times. The chain has TRBV6-6 and TRBJ2-7, with D unresolved. The CDR3 length is 15 residues. V lost 6 bases and J 1 base, leaving 16 bases between the germline ends. Germline V gene sequence: CDR1 MNHNY, CDR2 SVGAGI (reference sequence). The CDR3 loop is CASRFEIAGSYEQYF. The CDR3 DNA reads as TGTGCCAGCAGATTTGAGATCGCAGGATCCTACGAGCAGTACTTC.

The sample holds one count of this clone. The V call is TRBV28, the J call TRBJ1-1; 8 bases line up with TRBD1. The CDR3 length is 13 residues. In germline, CDR1 is MDHEN, CDR2 SYDVKM. With V trimmed by 11 bases and J by 3 bases, 8 bases remained unmatched. CDR3 protein: CAGSGGADTEAFF. As DNA, the CDR3 is TGTGCCGGGTCAGGGGGCGCCGACACTGAAGCTTTCTTT.

The chain links TRBV12-3 or TRBV12-4 to TRBJ1-2, with a possible D match to TRBD1 (6 bases). The CDR3 has 13 amino acids. V lost 4 bases, J lost 5 bases, and 11 bases lay in between. The CDR3 loop is CASSSDRIYGYTF. CDR3 sequence (DNA): TGTGCCAGCAGTTCCGACAGGATTTATGGCTACACCTTC.

CDR3 coding DNA: TGTGCCGCGCAGGAGGGACTGCTCCGGGAGGGTGAGCAGTTCTTC. Amino acid sequence: CAAQEGLLREGEQFF. This chain joins TRBV6-5 and TRBJ2-1, with 8 bases aligning to TRBD2. J lost 9 bases, V lost 11 bases, and 18 bases had no gene match. The CDR3 is 15 amino acids. Germline-derived CDR1 and CDR2 are MNHEY and SVGAGI.

The chain couples TRBV19 to TRBJ1-1; tentative D call: TRBD1 (6 bases). This CDR3 contains 14 residues. V lost 3 bases and J 4 bases, leaving 12 bases between the germline ends. Germline V CDR1 and CDR2: LNHDA, SQIVND (reference sequence). Here the CDR3 reads CASSIYRDGTEAFF. Here the CDR3 DNA reads TGTGCCAGTAGTATCTACAGGGACGGCACTGAAGCTTTCTTT.

The V and J genes are TRBV5-1 and TRBJ2-5, with TRBD2 matching 12 bases. Trimming cost V 0 bases and J 1 base; bases outside gene matches: 1. CDR3 length: 16 residues. Germline V gives CDR1 SGHRS, CDR2 YFSETQ. CDR3 sequence (DNA): TGCGCCAGCAGCTTGGCGGGACTAGCGGGCCAAGAGACCCAGTACTTC. This sequence encodes CASSLAGLAGQETQYF.

In its sample, this clone was seen a few times. This sequence joins TRBV6-5 and TRBJ2-3; D perhaps matches TRBD1 (7 bases). The ends were cut back, 7 bases at V and 0 bases at J, with 11 bases in the middle. The CDR3 runs 14 residues. Germline CDR1 MNHEY, CDR2 SVGAGI. The CDR3 region is CASKQGTSTDTQYF. The CDR3, as DNA: TGTGCCAGCAAACAGGGGACTAGCACAGATACGCAGTATTTT.

This clone was recorded a few times. The V gene is TRBV12-3 or TRBV12-4, the J gene TRBJ1-2; TRBD1 agrees at 7 bases. This CDR3 has 11 amino acids. With 6 bases clipped from V and 7 bases from J, the junction kept 2 bases outside the gene matches. The CDR3 sequence is CASSNRGGYTF. The CDR3 region has the DNA TGTGCCAGCAGCAACAGGGGTGGCTACACCTTC.